The rows below give T cell receptor beta chains drawn from one sample of a study of blood T cells in healthy people across ages. TCRdb fed the 5' RACE reads into MiXCR, producing one record per CDR3 protein. The sample records 1.5 million to 1.8 million distinct CDR3 sequences, less than 45% being singletons. Sample: blood. These TCRs come from a woman between 18 and 29 years old in good health. Each CDR3 is given with its conserved first and last residue. Only some rows state a clone size, as once, few, many or a class for expanded clones.

cdr3_length,j_call,clone_size,v_call,cdr3_aa
14,TRBJ2-3,.,TRBV7-9,CASSLIGAMDTQYF
16,TRBJ2-1,.,TRBV28,CASSRPTSGSYNEQFF
14,TRBJ1-5,.,TRBV7-9,CASSFDSSNQPQHF
17,TRBJ2-3,.,TRBV28,CASSQTSGIPSTDTQYF
13,TRBJ2-7,few,TRBV6-2/TRBV6-3,CASSYASLREQYF
16,TRBJ2-1,.,TRBV20-1,CSANTAATADYNEQFF
16,TRBJ1-4,.,TRBV7-8,CASSLDRASTNEKLFF
19,TRBJ2-3,.,TRBV24-1,CATSARPTGTSGITDTQYF
15,TRBJ1-6,.,TRBV4-1,CASSQQQGRNSPLHF
14,TRBJ2-7,.,TRBV20-1,CSANTGQSSYEQYF
15,TRBJ2-3,few,TRBV27,CASSWGTEEGDTQYF
16,TRBJ2-4,few,TRBV6-1,CASSKRTGDGKNIQYF
12,TRBJ1-1,.,TRBV3-1,CASSQSGAVAFF
15,TRBJ2-7,.,TRBV29-1,CSVVPRGQETYEQYF
13,TRBJ2-3,.,TRBV7-6,CASSLTPKDTQYF
14,TRBJ1-2,.,TRBV14,CASRQDTGNYGYTF
16,.,.,TRBV15,CATSPGTSGSKETQYF
14,TRBJ1-2,.,TRBV12-3/TRBV12-4,CASRIGQWEDGYTF
14,TRBJ1-2,.,TRBV20-1,CSASSMVLNYGYTF
16,TRBJ2-3,once,TRBV7-9,CASSSPLAGVIDTQYF
13,TRBJ2-1,.,TRBV27,CASSFAGTYEQFF
18,TRBJ2-7,.,TRBV9,CASRVATPGTSGSVEQYF
15,TRBJ2-3,.,TRBV20-1,CSARPLFRSTDAQYF
15,TRBJ2-7,.,TRBV20-1,CSASRFSSGTYEQYF
14,TRBJ2-1,few,TRBV7-8,CASSGRGSVDEQFF
14,TRBJ2-1,.,TRBV15,CATSSLADYNEQFF
15,TRBJ2-7,.,TRBV20-1,CSARDQGGPVYEQYF
14,TRBJ1-2,.,TRBV12-5,CASGFPNRWYGYTF
12,TRBJ2-7,.,TRBV19,CASSILGDEQYF
11,TRBJ1-6,.,TRBV20-1,CSVASGSPLHF
13,TRBJ2-7,few,TRBV5-1,CASSLDSVGEQYF
12,TRBJ1-1,.,TRBV6-5,CASQYGDTEAFF
14,TRBJ2-5,.,TRBV28,CASSPLASQETQYF
13,TRBJ2-1,few,TRBV7-7,CASGQGYSNEQFF
14,TRBJ1-4,few,TRBV7-2,CASSFGGGNEKLFF
16,TRBJ1-6,.,TRBV20-1,CSARDAEKGGNSPLHF
13,TRBJ2-5,.,TRBV4-1,CASSRFSRETQYF
15,TRBJ2-3,.,TRBV6-4,CASSEGAGAVDTQYF